A selection of T cell receptor beta chains follows, all from one sample in a study of cytomegalovirus exposure and HLA in healthy donors. Only in-frame clones appear in the TCRdb table, and some are missing; sequencing was by immunoSEQ multiplex PCR. Among some 200,000 clones listed, 77% were seen once. Material for sequencing was PBMCs. The receptors originated from a woman aged 55-75 years in good health and CMV-seropositive. CDR3s include the opening cysteine and the closing phenylalanine or tryptophan. The order of the fields is clone size, J gene, V gene, CDR3 length, D gene, CDR3 DNA, CDR3 protein. D genes are given only for firm matches. Clone size is given for some rows only: seen once, a few or many times, or a class if the clone is expanded.

- | TRBJ2-2 | TRBV28 | 15 | - | TGTGCCAGCAGTTTCCCCAGGGCAAACACCGGGGAGCTGTTTTTT | CASSFPRANTGELFF
- | TRBJ1-2 | TRBV2 | 12 | - | TGTGCCAGCAGCCAGGAAGGTTCTGGCTACACCTTC | CASSQEGSGYTF
- | TRBJ2-4 | TRBV19 | 13 | TRBD1 | TGTGCCAGTCGACCCGGGACAGACGACATTCAGTACTTC | CASRPGTDDIQYF
few | TRBJ2-5 | TRBV11-3 | 14 | - | TGTGCCAGCAGCTGGGGGGGGCCCCAAGAGACCCAGTACTTC | CASSWGGPQETQYF
- | TRBJ2-2 | TRBV15 | 16 | TRBD1 | TGTGCCACCAGCGGCCTAGGGGGCCCGAACACCGGGGAGCTGTTTTTT | CATSGLGGPNTGELFF
- | TRBJ1-2 | TRBV30 | 12 | - | TGTGCCTGGAGCGTGGGGCCGAATGGCTACACCTTC | CAWSVGPNGYTF
- | TRBJ2-3 | TRBV5-1 | 15 | TRBD1 | TGCGCCAGCAGCTACGGGACAGGGAGCACAGATACGCAGTATTTT | CASSYGTGSTDTQYF
few | TRBJ2-3 | TRBV4-1 | 17 | TRBD2 | TGCGCCAGCAGCCAGGGGAAACAGCTAGCGGGAGTCGATACGCAGTATTTT | CASSQGKQLAGVDTQYF
- | TRBJ2-1 | TRBV20-1 | 11 | - | TGCAGCAAGCGGAGCTACAATGAGCAGTTCTTC | CSKRSYNEQFF
- | TRBJ1-2 | TRBV14 | 14 | - | TGTGCCAGCAGACCCGCCGGGGGAGGGTATGGCTACACCTTC | CASRPAGGGYGYTF
- | TRBJ2-5 | TRBV9 | 15 | - | TGTGCCAGCAGCGTGGGCGACAGGCCTCAAGAGACCCAGTACTTC | CASSVGDRPQETQYF
- | TRBJ1-4 | TRBV7-9 | 14 | - | TGTGCCAGCACCCCCCCAGGGGCGCGAGAAAAACTGTTTTTT | CASTPPGAREKLFF
- | TRBJ1-2 | TRBV5-8 | 13 | - | TGTGCCAGCAGCCCGAGGGCAGGGGAAGGCTACACCTTC | CASSPRAGEGYTF
few | TRBJ1-1 | TRBV19 | 15 | - | TGTGCCAGTACCTTAAGTTGGTGGGGGCACACTGAAGCTTTCTTT | CASTLSWWGHTEAFF
- | TRBJ1-2 | TRBV7-2 | 14 | - | TGTGCCAGCAGCTCCGTACGTCTGGTCGCGGGCTACACCTTC | CASSSVRLVAGYTF
- | TRBJ2-5 | TRBV29-1 | 13 | - | TGCAGCGCTAAGAGGGGGGGACAAGAGACCCAGTACTTC | CSAKRGGQETQYF
- | TRBJ1-2 | TRBV7-2 | 14 | TRBD1 | TGTGCCAGCAGCTTTACAGGGGGCTCTGGTGGCTACACCTTC | CASSFTGGSGGYTF
- | TRBJ1-1 | TRBV2 | 14 | TRBD1 | TGTGCCAGCAGGGGGGACAGTTGGATCACTGAAGCTTTCTTT | CASRGDSWITEAFF
- | TRBJ1-2 | TRBV6-1 | 14 | - | TGTGCCAGCAGTGAACCCGCCAGGGCTAAGGGCTACACCTTC | CASSEPARAKGYTF
- | TRBJ1-5 | TRBV18 | 13 | - | TGTGCCAGCTCACCACGACGGGATCAGCCCCAGCATTTT | CASSPRRDQPQHF
- | TRBJ2-4 | TRBV2 | 14 | - | TGTGCCAGCAGCGTTTTAGGAGAGGAAAACATTCAGTACTTC | CASSVLGEENIQYF
few | TRBJ1-2 | TRBV2 | 15 | - | TGTGCCAGCAGTGAAGGACAGGACGCTAACTATGGCTACACCTTC | CASSEGQDANYGYTF
- | TRBJ2-7 | TRBV4-3 | 15 | - | TGCGCCAGCAGCCAAAGCTTGCAGGAAAGCTACGAGCAGTACTTC | CASSQSLQESYEQYF
- | TRBJ1-2 | TRBV6-1 | 15 | - | TGTGCCAGCACTATTCGGGGAACAGAAGACTATGGCTACACCTTC | CASTIRGTEDYGYTF
- | TRBJ2-5 | TRBV4-2 | 15 | TRBD2 | TGTGCCAGCAGCCCCGTGGCGGGGGGACGGGAGACCCAGTACTTC | CASSPVAGGRETQYF
- | TRBJ1-2 | TRBV7-2 | 14 | TRBD1 | TGTGCCAGCAGCCCCGGGACAGGGCACTATGGCTACACCTTC | CASSPGTGHYGYTF
once | TRBJ2-3 | TRBV6-5 | 15 | TRBD2 | TGTGCCAGCAGTTTCCGGGGGGGGCCTTTAGATACGCAGTATTTT | CASSFRGGPLDTQYF
- | TRBJ1-1 | TRBV2 | 13 | TRBD1 | TGTGCCAGCTCCCGGGACAGTAACACTGAAGCTTTCTTT | CASSRDSNTEAFF
- | TRBJ1-5 | TRBV5-6 | 15 | - | TGTGCCAGCAGCTTGAGGGCAGGGCCCAATCAGCCCCAGCATTTT | CASSLRAGPNQPQHF
few | TRBJ1-2 | TRBV9 | 14 | - | TGTGCCAGCAGCCTACTGGGGGGGAACTATGGCTACACCTTC | CASSLLGGNYGYTF
- | TRBJ2-1 | TRBV9 | 15 | TRBD2 | TGTGCCAGCAGCTTAGCGGGGGGCGAAACCTGGGAGCAGTTCTTC | CASSLAGGETWEQFF
once | TRBJ2-7 | TRBV5-4 | 13 | TRBD2 | TGTGCCAGCAGCCCGGGGGGCTCCTACGAGCAGTACTTC | CASSPGGSYEQYF
- | TRBJ2-2 | TRBV5-1 | 15 | TRBD2 | TGCGCCAGCAGCCAGGGACTAGCGATATCTGGGGAGCTGTTTTTT | CASSQGLAISGELFF
few | TRBJ2-7 | TRBV7-7 | 14 | TRBD1 | TGTGCCAGCAGCCCGGACAGGGGGGTGTACGAGCAGTACTTC | CASSPDRGVYEQYF
few | TRBJ2-7 | TRBV11-3 | 13 | - | TGTGCCAGCAGCTCAACACAGGACTACGAGCAGTACTTC | CASSSTQDYEQYF
few | TRBJ1-4 | TRBV7-2 | 14 | - | TGTGCCAGCAGCCCCCAAGGAGGGCCTGAAAAACTGTTTTTT | CASSPQGGPEKLFF
- | TRBJ2-7 | TRBV2 | 14 | TRBD1 | TGTGCCAGCAGAGTCGACAGGGGGTCCTACGAGCAGTACTTC | CASRVDRGSYEQYF
- | TRBJ1-4 | TRBV11-2 | 15 | TRBD1 | TGTGCCAGCAGCTTAGGAGGGGGCGGCTATGAAAAACTGTTTTTT | CASSLGGGGYEKLFF
- | TRBJ1-5 | TRBV6-1 | 13 | TRBD1 | TGTGCCAGCAGTGTTCACAGGGGGCAGCCCCAGCATTTT | CASSVHRGQPQHF
- | TRBJ2-7 | TRBV19 | 14 | - | TGTGCCAGTAGTCCAGACTTAGACTCCTACGAGCAGTACTTC | CASSPDLDSYEQYF
once | TRBJ1-4 | TRBV5-6 | 14 | - | TGTGCCAGCTCCCGGGGGGGGACTAATGAAAAACTGTTTTTT | CASSRGGTNEKLFF
- | TRBJ2-7 | TRBV11-2 | 11 | TRBD2 | TGTGCCAGCAGCTTAGGGGGAGGGGTGTACTTC | CASSLGGGVYF